These 15 T cell receptor beta chains originate from one sample sequenced in a study of T cells in localized non-small cell lung cancer. Clones were read by immunoSEQ multiplex PCR, and TCRdb kept only the in-frame ones, dropping some. The sample records 60,000 to 65,000 clones, 75% to 90% being singletons. Sequenced here: peripheral blood, sampled before any cancer treatment. The receptors shown here come from a woman between 40 and 69 years old with stage I lung adenocarcinoma.

The chain carries TRBV7-4 and TRBJ2-6; D unresolved. The germline V and J ends were trimmed by 5 bases and 5 bases, with 22 bases remaining between them. CDR1 is SGHVT, CDR2 SQSDAQ, per germline. CDR3 size: 18 residues. For the CDR3, the DNA is TGTGCCAGCAGCACCTTCCGCAGCTCACAAAGTCGGGCCAACGTCCTGACTTTC. Amino acid sequence: CASSTFRSSQSRANVLTF.

The chain carries TRBV11-2 and TRBJ1-4, with no clear D. V lost 1 base to trimming and J lost 7 bases, with 7 bases between them. CDR1 is SGHAT and CDR2 is FQNNGV in the germline V gene. CDR3 length: 13 residues. The CDR3 region is CASSLGLGEKLFF. The CDR3, as DNA: TGTGCCAGCAGCTTAGGCCTAGGTGAAAAACTGTTTTTT.

The chain uses TRBV11-2 and TRBJ1-5, with D unresolved. Germline-derived CDR1 and CDR2 are SGHAT and FQNNGV. Trimming shortened V by 1 base and J by 2 bases, and 0 bases separated the two germline ends. The CDR3 is 12 amino acids. The CDR3: CASSLGNQPQHF. The DNA for the CDR3 is TGTGCCAGCAGCTTAGGCAATCAGCCCCAGCATTTT.

The count of this clone is one. The V call is TRBV6-5, the J call TRBJ1-6, with D perhaps matching TRBD1 (6 bases). The V end was cut by 4 bases, the J end by 7 bases, with 17 bases between. CDR1 MNHEY and CDR2 SVGAGI come from the germline V gene. There are 16 residues in the CDR3. CDR3 DNA: TGTGCCAGCAGTTTCCCCAGGGGAGGCGAGAATTCACCCCTCCACTTT. Translating gives CASSFPRGGENSPLHF.

CDR3 residues: CASSLARAGRAFF. In nucleotides, the CDR3 is TGTGCCAGCAGCTTAGCGAGGGCAGGGCGGGCTTTCTTT. The V and J genes are TRBV7-9 and TRBJ1-1, with a weak D call TRBD1 (5 bases). CDR1 and CDR2 from the germline V gene are SEHNR and FQNEAQ (reference sequence). CDR3 size: 13 residues. V dropped 0 bases and J dropped 11 bases, with 13 bases sitting between them.

The chain carries TRBV18 and TRBJ2-1; unclear D gene. CDR3 length: 16 residues. Germline V CDR1 and CDR2: KGHSH, LQKENI. V was shortened by 3 bases and J by 0 bases, with 12 bases between the two germline ends. CDR3 sequence: CASSPATLSSYNEQFF. CDR3 sequence (DNA): TGTGCCAGCTCACCGGCGACCCTCAGCTCCTACAATGAGCAGTTCTTC.

V and J are TRBV6-1 and TRBJ1-1; no clear D. The germline gives CDR1 MNHNS, CDR2 SASEGT. The ends were cut back, 2 bases at V and 4 bases at J, with 14 bases in the middle. CDR3 length: 15 amino acids. The CDR3 nucleotides are TGTGCCAGCAGTGAACTACGCCCTCGTATCACTGAAGCTTTCTTT. Translation: CASSELRPRITEAFF.

The chain recombines TRBV5-1 with TRBJ1-5, with D uncertain. This CDR3 region has 15 residues. Germline V gene data show CDR1 as SGHRS and CDR2 as YFSETQ. The V gene lost 4 bases and the J gene lost 4 bases, with 15 bases spanning the gap. CDR3 DNA sequence: TGCGCCAGCAGCGCAATGGCCGGGTCTAATCAGCCCCAGCATTTT. Its translation is CASSAMAGSNQPQHF.

This clone was recorded once. The gene calls are TRBV5-1 and TRBJ2-2, with D tentatively TRBD2 (6 bases). CDR3 length equals 15 residues. V was pared by 2 bases and J by 3 bases, with 11 bases between. Per germline, CDR1 SGHRS and CDR2 YFSETQ. CDR3 amino acids: CASSFGGVDTGELFF. In DNA form, the CDR3 reads TGCGCCAGCAGCTTCGGCGGGGTTGACACCGGGGAGCTGTTTTTT.

The chain joins TRBV27 to TRBJ1-2, with TRBD1 identical over 7 bases. Germline lookup yields CDR1 MNHEY and CDR2 SMNVEV (reference sequence). Trimming cost V 6 bases and J 7 bases; bases outside gene matches: 8. The CDR3 sequence is 13 residues long. CDR3 region: CASRPTGAGGYTF. DNA for the CDR3: TGTGCCAGCAGACCAACAGGGGCGGGTGGCTACACCTTC.

This chain joins TRBV7-2 and TRBJ2-5; D is ambiguous. This CDR3 spans 14 amino acids. The germline V and J ends were trimmed by 4 bases and 4 bases, with 13 bases remaining between them. Germline CDR1 reads SGHTA; CDR2 reads FQGNSA. CDR3 amino acids: CASSSQTTRETQYF. The CDR3 DNA is TGTGCCAGCAGCTCCCAGACAACAAGAGAGACCCAGTACTTC.

This chain links TRBV6-4 with TRBJ1-2; D gene uncertain. Trimming pared 4 bases from V and 4 bases from J, leaving 13 bases between. CDR1 and CDR2 from the germline V gene are MRHNA and SNTAGT. The CDR3 runs 14 residues. The CDR3, as DNA: TGTGCCAGCAGTGTTTCAGGCGATAGCTATGGCTACACCTTC. Protein sequence: CASSVSGDSYGYTF.

As concerns this clone: A junction boundary mismatches the germline segment, possibly from a read error. The V call is TRBV19, the J call TRBJ1-3; possibly TRBD1 for D (6 bases). Germline CDR1 reads LNHDA; CDR2 reads SQIVND (reference sequence). The CDR3 has 17 residues. CDR3 residues: CASRTNRDHLRGNAIYF. CDR3 DNA: TGTGCCAGTAGGACCAACAGGGACCATCTTCGGGGAAACGCCATATATTTT. The entire variable domain, with the rest obtained from reference TRBV19 and TRBJ1-3, is as follows: DGGITQSPKYLFRKEGQNVTLSCEQNLNHDAMYWYRQDPGQGLRLIYYSQIVNDFQKGDIAEGYSVSREKKESFPLTVTSAQKNPTAFYLCASRTNRDHLRGNAIYFGEGSWLTVV.

This chain uses TRBV6-6 with TRBJ2-5; TRBD1 matches 7 bases. The junction had 8 bases not matched to a gene; V was cut back by 4 bases and J by 0 bases. Germline V CDR1 and CDR2: MNHNY, SVGAGI (reference sequence). The length of the CDR3 is 16 residues. CDR3 amino acids: CASSSLNRGHQETQYF. CDR3 DNA: TGTGCCAGCAGTTCGCTTAACAGGGGACACCAAGAGACCCAGTACTTC.

The chain joins TRBV18 to TRBJ1-3; D is perhaps TRBD1 (5 bases). Trimming shortened V by 6 bases and J by 0 bases, and 12 bases separated the two germline ends. The V gene's germline CDR1 is KGHSH and CDR2 LQKENI. This CDR3 spans 15 amino acids. CDR3: CASSPGTTSGNTIYF. In DNA, the CDR3 is TGTGCCAGCTCCCCCGGGACGACCTCTGGAAACACCATATATTTT.